This T cell receptor (beta chain) was obtained from a study of early T cells in non-severe SARS-CoV-2 infection. Study-wide results and caveats: Anti-spike CD8 responses were favored by VDJdb matching, which missed private and CD4 specificities.

This clonotype was detected many times. Its antigen is unknown. MiXCR was run by TCRdb on the 5' RACE reads, yielding one entry per CDR3 protein. The sample holds 65,000 to 90,000 distinct CDR3 sequences, 9% to 15% seen once. This CDR3 contains 12 residues. V gave up 8 bases and J gave up 0 bases; unmatched junction bases: 3. Per germline, CDR1 DFQATT and CDR2 SNEGSKA (reference sequence). The chain links TRBV20-1 to TRBJ1-1; TRBD1 matches at 7 bases. Specimen: whole blood. This sequence originates from an adult who was a healthcare worker with PCR-confirmed SARS-CoV-2 infection or an uninfected control (not recorded which). The CDR3 region has the DNA TGCAGTCTGACAGGGATGAACACTGAAGCTTTCTTT. It yields the protein CSLTGMNTEAFF.